Presented here are 14 T cell receptor beta chains from one specimen sequenced in a study of T cell repertoires in cytomegalovirus infection. MiXCR, run by TCRdb on the reads, gives a single entry per CDR3 protein. The table lists about 830,000 distinct CDR3 sequences, over 25% of them singletons. Their antigen targets remain unknown. The source was cultured CD8+ T cells from PBMCs, collected from culture after CMV antigen stimulation. All receptors come from a human donor in good health (CMV status not recorded). Some clones in this sample may be carry-over from other donors' samples.

There are a few counts of this clonotype. This chain links TRBV4-3 with TRBJ2-1; D gene unclear. CDR3 length equals 17 residues. V was trimmed by 0 bases and J by 4 bases, leaving 16 bases between them. The V gene's germline CDR1 is LGHNA and CDR2 YSLEER. Here the CDR3 DNA reads TGCGCCAGCAGCCAAGACCGCCGGGTCGGCTTATACAATGAGCAGTTCTTC. This codes for CASSQDRRVGLYNEQFF.

CDR3 DNA sequence: TGTGCTAGTGGTTTGGGGGCCCCCTCCCGTGGCTACACCTTC. Its protein is CASGLGAPSRGYTF. The V gene is TRBV12-5, the J gene TRBJ1-2, with D unresolved. With 1 base removed from V and 7 bases from J, the gap between germline ends came to 13 bases. Germline CDR1 and CDR2: LGHNT and FRNRAP. The length of the CDR3 is 14 residues.

A single count supports this clonotype. The V and J genes are TRBV20-1 and TRBJ1-1, with 7 bases identical to TRBD1. Germline V gene data show CDR1 as DFQATT and CDR2 as SNEGSKA (reference sequence). The CDR3 length is 10 residues. V was clipped by 6 bases and J by 11 bases; unmatched bases: 6. As DNA, the CDR3 is TGCAGTGCCAGTGGGACAGCCGCTTTCTTT. It codes for CSASGTAAFF.

CDR3 sequence (DNA): TGTGCCAGTCCCGGGAATGGGAACACTGAAGCTTTCTTT. It translates to CASPGNGNTEAFF. The chain uses TRBV2 and TRBJ1-1, with D hard to call. V lost 9 bases and J lost 1, with 12 bases in between. CDR1 is SNHLY and CDR2 is FYNNEI in the germline V gene. The CDR3 runs 13 residues. Looking up the rest from reference TRBV2 and TRBJ1-1 gives the full variable domain: EPEVTQTPSHQVTQMGQEVILRCVPISNHLYFYWYRQILGQKVEFLVSFYNNEISEKSEIFDDQFSVERPDGSNFTLKIRSTKLEDSAMYFCASPGNGNTEAFFGQGTRLTVV.

This chain connects TRBV9 to TRBJ2-6; D might be TRBD1 (6 bases). The length of the CDR3 is 19 residues. V shed 3 bases and J shed 3 bases, with 22 bases lying between them. Germline lookup yields CDR1 SGDLS and CDR2 YYNGEE. The DNA for the CDR3 is TGTGCCAGCAGCGATAACAGACAGGCAGGTACTCTTGGGGCCAACGTCCTGACTTTC. Its protein is CASSDNRQAGTLGANVLTF. Together with reference TRBV9 and TRBJ2-6, the CDR3 gives the full variable domain: DSGVTQTPKHLITATGQRVTLRCSPRSGDLSVYWYQQSLDQGLQFLIQYYNGEERAKGNILERFSAQQFPDLHSELNLSSLELGDSALYFCASSDNRQAGTLGANVLTFGAGSRLTVL.

This clonotype was seen a handful of times. The chain uses TRBV2 and TRBJ1-4; maybe TRBD1 (5 bases). Germline V lookup: CDR1 SNHLY, CDR2 FYNNEI. This CDR3 comprises 14 residues. V shed 3 bases and J shed 7 bases, with 12 bases lying between them. The CDR3 reads CASSEGVIGEKLFF. The DNA for the CDR3 is TGTGCCAGCAGTGAGGGGGTTATTGGTGAAAAACTGTTTTTT.

CDR3 sequence (DNA): TGTGCCACCAGTGATTTCCGGGGAGGGAAATTCTTCTCTGGGGCCAACGTCCTGACTTTC. Translating gives CATSDFRGGKFFSGANVLTF. The chain joins TRBV24-1 to TRBJ2-6, with 7 bases fitting TRBD2. V was pared by 1 base and J by 0 bases, with 11 bases of the junction left unmatched. This CDR3 region has 20 residues. The germline CDR1 and CDR2 sequences are KGHDR and SFDVKD.

This clonotype was seen a few times. The chain links TRBV12-3 or TRBV12-4 to TRBJ2-5, with no clear D. Trimming pared 5 bases from V and 4 bases from J, leaving 17 bases between. The CDR3 totals 15 residues. The CDR3 DNA reads as TGTGCCAGCAGTCCCGACGTCGGAATCGGAGAGACCCAGTACTTC. Encoded protein: CASSPDVGIGETQYF.

V usage is TRBV6-1 and J usage is TRBJ2-7; D may be TRBD1 or TRBD2 (6 bases each). CDR3 length: 14 residues. The germline V gene encodes CDR1 MNHNS and CDR2 SASEGT. V lost 2 bases, J lost 6 bases, and 14 bases lay in between. CDR3 sequence: CASSEWRGAVEQYF. CDR3 bases: TGTGCCAGCAGTGAATGGAGGGGGGCGGTCGAGCAGTACTTC.

This chain uses TRBV6-6 with TRBJ1-1; the D is unclear. Trimming stripped 0 bases from V and 6 bases from J, with 14 bases between. Looked up from germline, CDR1 is MNHNY and CDR2 is SVGAGI (reference sequence). The CDR3 has 15 residues. The CDR3 loop reads CASSYSLAGDPEAFF. CDR3 DNA sequence: TGTGCCAGCAGTTACTCGTTAGCGGGAGACCCTGAAGCTTTCTTT.

This clonotype was detected a few times. The gene calls are TRBV12-3 or TRBV12-4 and TRBJ2-2, with D possibly matching TRBD1 (6 bases). The CDR3 sequence is 15 residues long. Between the trimmed V and J ends, which lost 3 bases and 5 bases, there was a span of 13 bases. CDR3: CASSFSPGETGELFF. The CDR3 DNA sequence: TGTGCCAGCAGTTTTTCCCCAGGGGAAACCGGGGAGCTGTTTTTT.

This clonotype was observed a handful of times. The chain recombines TRBV10-3 with TRBJ2-1; unclear D gene. Looked up from germline, CDR1 is ENHRY and CDR2 is SYGVKD. The CDR3 has 14 amino acids. Trimming pared 3 bases from V and 10 bases from J, leaving 16 bases between. The CDR3 DNA is TGTGCCATCAGTGATCCCGACGCCGGCGTGGAGCAGTTCTTC. It yields the protein CAISDPDAGVEQFF.

The CDR3, as DNA: TGTGCCAGCGGGGTGCTAGAGAACACTGAAGCTTTCTTT. It yields the protein CASGVLENTEAFF. The V gene is TRBV6-5, the J gene TRBJ1-1; D unclear. The germline V gene encodes CDR1 MNHEY and CDR2 SVGAGI. The ends were cut back, 8 bases at V and 1 base at J, with 11 bases in the middle. There are 13 residues in the CDR3.

The chain uses TRBV28 and TRBJ1-6; D ambiguous. Germline CDR1 reads MDHEN; CDR2 reads SYDVKM. The V and J ends lost 4 bases and 9 bases respectively, with 4 bases between them. The CDR3 contains 11 residues. As DNA, the CDR3 is TGTGCCAGCAGTTACTTTTCACCCCTCCACTTT. Translation: CASSYFSPLHF.